This T cell receptor beta chain was documented in a study of blood T cells in healthy people across ages. PCR was performed a second time for roughly 7 to 11 cycles using a sample-barcoded 5' primer and a J-beta primer mix. TCRdb processed the 5' RACE reads anew with MiXCR; each CDR3 protein has one entry. Of some 1.5 million distinct CDR3 sequences listed, roughly 43% are singletons. This clonotype was seen only a few times. The sequence was collected from a woman under 30 in good health. Sequenced sample: blood.

CDR3 protein: CASSPDRWERNEQYF. The DNA of the CDR3 is TGTGCCAGCAGTCCAGACAGGTGGGAAAGGAATGAGCAGTACTTC. The chain links TRBV12-3 or TRBV12-4 to TRBJ2-7; D possibly corresponds to TRBD1 (6 bases). The V and J ends lost 5 bases and 7 bases respectively, with 21 bases between them. The CDR3 runs 15 residues.